This T cell receptor (beta chain) was sequenced in a study of somatic mutations in cytotoxic T cells in rheumatoid arthritis. General study findings and limits: What antigens the expanded CD8+ clones targeted remained unknown. Age-matched healthy controls and rheumatoid arthritis patients had CD8+ T-cell clonality that did not differ significantly. It was in rheumatoid arthritis patients, but not in healthy controls, that CD8+ clonality increased with age.

Turning to this clone: What it recognizes is unknown.

Profiled with immunoSEQ multiplex PCR; TCRdb holds only in-frame clones, not every one. The top ten clones hold approximately 10% of a sample with nearly 20,000 clones, roughly four fifths of them seen once. CDR1 SGHVS and CDR2 FQNEAQ come from the germline V gene. The CDR3 contains 12 residues. V lost 0 bases, J lost 4 bases, and 1 base lay in between. The sequenced sample consisted of CD8+ T cells sorted from blood. The chain has TRBV7-8 and TRBJ1-5; unclear D gene. This clonotype originated in a woman aged 50 to 60 in good health. This CDR3 reads CASSLANQPQHF. CDR3 in DNA: TGTGCCAGCAGCTTAGCGAATCAGCCCCAGCATTTT.